This TCR beta chain was found in a study of blood T cell repertoires in COVID-19. Study context: Samples of COVID-19 (acute and convalescent) were obtained from the United States, Italy and Spain. PBMCs, B-cell-depleted T cells, or T cells provided the cDNA or gDNA that made up the material.

Some clones are missing from TCRdb's copy, which holds only in-frame ones; the method was immunoSEQ multiplex PCR. The sample holds around 69,000 clones, 85% to 90% seen once. V shed 8 bases and J shed 6 bases, with 23 bases lying between them. The CDR3 is 15 amino acids. Germline loops: CDR1 MNHEY, CDR2 SMNVEV (reference sequence). Sequencing was carried out using peripheral blood. The sequence came from a woman in her forties or fifties with active COVID-19. The chain combines TRBV27 with TRBJ2-7; D is perhaps TRBD2 (6 bases). DNA for the CDR3: TGTGCCAGCCGCCGGGCTAGCGTTGGTCCGAGCGAGCAGTACTTC. It encodes CASRRASVGPSEQYF.